This T cell receptor (beta chain) was identified during a study of spatial heterogeneity in lung cancer. MiXCR, applied by TCRdb to the 5' RACE reads, yields one record per CDR3 protein. In the table there are fewer than 55,000 distinct CDR3 sequences, approximately 7.6% of which are singletons. The sample's time point: sample taken at primary tumor resection. Unsorted whole RNA samples from tumor, nontumor lung or frozen PBMC were sequenced. The V and J ends lost 2 bases and 3 bases respectively, with 22 bases between them. Germline V gene lookup returns CDR1 DFQATT and CDR2 SNEGSKA (reference sequence). The length of the CDR3 is 18 residues.

The chain has TRBV20-1 and TRBJ1-4; D is perhaps TRBD1 (5 bases). This TCR was sampled from a female donor with early-stage non-small cell lung cancer. Specimen: PBMCs, collected at surgery. CDR3 DNA sequence: TGCAGTGCTAGATCCTCCACAGGTTGGATTCGGTCTAATGAAAAACTGTTTTTT. It codes for CSARSSTGWIRSNEKLFF.